One sample yielded the 4 T cell receptor beta chains listed below, sequenced in a study of blood T cell repertoires in COVID-19. Repertoires were generated with immunoSEQ multiplex PCR, while TCRdb's copy carries only in-frame clones and drops some. Altogether some 170,000 clones are present, approximately 80% being singletons, with the ten largest covering around 10%. The sample consisted of peripheral blood. These receptors all come from a woman aged 80 or over with active or convalescent COVID-19.

The chain recombines TRBV5-5 with TRBJ1-5, with D perhaps matching TRBD1 (6 bases). This CDR3 has 14 residues. V lost 2 bases and J 4 bases, leaving 10 bases between the germline ends. Germline V gene sequence: CDR1 SGHKS, CDR2 YYEKEE (reference sequence). In DNA, the CDR3 is TGTGCCAGCAGCTTACAGGGCTTGAATCAGCCCCAGCATTTT. Translating it yields CASSLQGLNQPQHF. Using reference TRBV5-5 and TRBJ1-5 for the parts outside the CDR3, the full variable domain is DAGVTQSPTHLIKTRGQQVTLRCSPISGHKSVSWYQQVLGQGPQFIFQYYEKEERGRGNFPDRFSARQFPNYSSELNVNALLLGDSALYLCASSLQGLNQPQHFGDGTRLSIL.

The chain joins TRBV29-1 to TRBJ1-1, with D possibly TRBD1 on 5 matching bases. Trimming shortened V by 4 bases and J by 0 bases, and 9 bases separated the two germline ends. The CDR3 length is 13 residues. From germline, CDR1 is SQVTM and CDR2 ANQGSEA. CDR3 in amino acids: CSVGQGVNTEAFF. CDR3 nucleotide sequence: TGCAGCGTTGGACAAGGGGTGAACACTGAAGCTTTCTTT.

V and J are TRBV6-5 and TRBJ2-1; 7 positions match TRBD2. V shed 2 bases, J shed 10 bases, and the junction held 8 bases outside the gene matches. This CDR3 is built from 14 residues. CDR1 is MNHEY, CDR2 SVGAGI, per germline. CDR3 loop: CASSYLFAGEEQFF. Written as DNA, the CDR3 is TGTGCCAGCAGTTACCTGTTCGCGGGAGAGGAGCAGTTCTTC.

The chain employs TRBV11-3 and TRBJ1-3; D might be TRBD1 (6 bases). Looked up from germline, CDR1 is SGHNT and CDR2 is YENEEA. The CDR3 consists of 15 residues. V was shortened by 6 bases and J by 1 base, with 13 bases between the two germline ends. The CDR3: CASSPGHQSGNTIYF. In DNA form, the CDR3 reads TGTGCCAGCAGTCCGGGACACCAGTCTGGAAACACCATATATTTT.